The present TCR beta chain was sequenced within a study of shared clonotypes between healthy human individuals. Assay: immunoSEQ multiplex PCR; the TCRdb copy retains only in-frame clones and omits some. The sample comprises more than 2 million clones, under 97% of which are singletons, and around 0.13% rests with the top ten. General observations from the study: Sample collection involved blood only; tissue repertoires are likely different. Researchers found naive subsets generally carried larger estimated richness than memory subsets. Sequencing depth was expected to influence donor clonotype sharing.

About this clone itself: Its antigen remains unidentified.

This CDR3 is built from 17 residues. In germline, CDR1 is MNHNS, CDR2 SASEGT. Trimming removed 1 base at V and 3 bases at J, with 16 bases between. Sequenced material: naive CD4+ T cells sorted from blood. The subset is: CD45RA+ positively selected. This clonotype was obtained from a man between 18 and 29 years old in good health. The gene calls are TRBV6-1 and TRBJ1-5, with D unclear. The CDR3 here is CASSEGRASGVNQPQHF. CDR3 sequence (DNA): TGTGCCAGCAGTGAAGGTCGGGCGTCGGGTGTCAATCAGCCCCAGCATTTT.